These 21 T cell receptor beta chains were sequenced from one sample in a study of T cells in Graves' hyperthyroidism and ophthalmopathy. The source material, RNA transcripts, was used to amplify TCR beta CDR3 regions. Carried out on the TCR CDR3, a first-round RT-PCR used the HTBI primer set. Each CDR3 protein is one row after TCRdb ran MiXCR on the multiplex PCR reads. The sample lists 600,000 to 900,000 distinct CDR3 sequences, 16% occurring once. Material for sequencing was blood. The receptors were gathered from a man between 18 and 35 years old with Graves' hyperthyroidism.

This clonotype was seen at least ten times. This chain connects TRBV12-3 or TRBV12-4 to TRBJ2-2, with D unresolved. V was cut by 8 bases and J by 6 bases, with 7 bases left in between. CDR3 length equals 11 residues. The CDR3 sequence is CASYWAGELFF. The CDR3 nucleotides read TGTGCCAGCTACTGGGCCGGGGAGCTGTTTTTT.

This clonotype was counted ten times or more. The V and J genes are TRBV7-9 and TRBJ1-1; D call uncertain. The length of the CDR3 is 13 residues. Per germline, CDR1 SEHNR and CDR2 FQNEAQ (reference sequence). The V gene lost 5 bases and the J gene lost 1 base, with 8 bases spanning the gap. The CDR3 here is CASSERKNTEAFF. The CDR3 bases are TGTGCCAGCAGCGAAAGAAAGAACACTGAAGCTTTCTTT.

This clonotype has more than one count but fewer than ten. V usage is TRBV6-2 or TRBV6-3 and J usage is TRBJ2-2, with 7 bases lining up with TRBD2. Germline CDR1 reads MNHEY; CDR2 reads SVGEGT. The CDR3 loop spans 16 amino acids. V was clipped by 4 bases and J by 1 base; unmatched bases: 6. In nucleotides, the CDR3 is TGTGCCAGCAGTTTCCCGGGGAGGGTGAACACCGGGGAGCTGTTTTTT. It codes for CASSFPGRVNTGELFF.

There are a few counts of this clonotype. This chain links TRBV7-2 with TRBJ1-1; TRBD1 matches at 8 bases. The CDR3 contains 15 residues. J was trimmed by 1 base and V by 4 bases; bases with no gene match: 5. Germline assignment: CDR1 SGHTA and CDR2 FQGNSA. In nucleotides, the CDR3 is TGTGCCAGCAGCTCCCTGGGGACAGGGAACACTGAAGCTTTCTTT. This sequence encodes CASSSLGTGNTEAFF.

In regard to this clonotype: This clone may be a read error of a much larger clone one base away. The chain is built from TRBV28 and TRBJ1-3; the D gene is possibly TRBD1 (6 bases). The germline V gene has CDR1 MDHEN and CDR2 SYDVKM. CDR3 length: 13 amino acids. The CDR3 loop is CAGSWGPGNTIYF. The CDR3 bases are TGTGCCGGCAGTTGGGGGCCTGGAAACACCATATATTTT. The entire variable domain, with the rest obtained from reference TRBV28 and TRBJ1-3, is as follows: DVKVTQSSRYLVKRTGEKVFLECVQDMDHENMFWYRQDPGLGLRLIYFSYDVKMKEKGDIPEGYSVSREKKERFSLILESASTNQTSMYLCAGSWGPGNTIYFGEGSWLTVV.

This clonotype was seen repeatedly, ten times or more. The chain combines TRBV6-2 or TRBV6-3 with TRBJ2-7, with D unresolved. Trimming cost V 6 bases and J 7 bases, with 13 bases left between them. Germline V gene data show CDR1 as MNHEY and CDR2 as SVGEGT. The CDR3 consists of 12 residues. For the CDR3, the DNA is TGTGCCAGCAGCATGACCCTTAGGGAGCAGTACTTC. Residues: CASSMTLREQYF.

Ten or more counts support this clonotype. The chain is built from TRBV2 and TRBJ2-1, with D unresolved. The V end was cut by 6 bases, the J end by 8 bases, with 11 bases between. The CDR3 is 12 amino acids. Germline V gene lookup returns CDR1 SNHLY and CDR2 FYNNEI. CDR3 nucleotide sequence: TGTGCCAGCAGGGGTGATGGCGATGAGCAGTTCTTC. This codes for CASRGDGDEQFF.

The J gene is TRBJ2-1, the V gene TRBV12-3 or TRBV12-4; TRBD2 is a possible D gene (5 bases). Trimming stripped 3 bases from V and 3 bases from J, with 12 bases between. The CDR3 sequence is 15 residues long. CDR3 loop: CASSLSADFYNEQFF. The CDR3 DNA reads TGTGCCAGCAGTTTGTCAGCGGACTTCTACAATGAGCAGTTCTTC.

This clonotype was counted many times. This chain links TRBV27 with TRBJ2-3; no reliable D call. Looked up from germline, CDR1 is MNHEY and CDR2 is SMNVEV (reference sequence). The ends were cut back, 5 bases at V and 0 bases at J, with 15 bases in the middle. The CDR3 has 16 amino acids. CDR3 nucleotide sequence: TGTGCCAGCAGTCCAGGCACTACTCCTAGCACAGATACGCAGTATTTT. Protein: CASSPGTTPSTDTQYF.

With regard to this clonotype: Here the CDR3 omits its conserved ending phenylalanine or tryptophan, so a read error is the likely source. The rearrangement links TRBV9 to TRBJ2-5; the D gene is possibly TRBD1 (6 bases). There are 16 residues in the CDR3. V was pared by 0 bases and J by 5 bases, with 17 bases between. Germline V CDR1 and CDR2: SGDLS, YYNGEE. CDR3 sequence reads: CASSVGTDIRGETQYL. Written as DNA, the CDR3 is TGTGCCAGCAGCGTAGGGACGGACATAAGGGGGGAGACCCAGTACCTC.

Ten or more counts support this clonotype. The chain is built from TRBV30 and TRBJ2-1; D gene uncertain. Germline CDR1 reads GTSNPN; CDR2 reads SVGIG (reference sequence). Trimming shortened V by 0 bases and J by 4 bases, and 7 bases separated the two germline ends. CDR3 length equals 13 residues. The CDR3 reads CAWSVHSYNEQFF. Written as DNA, the CDR3 is TGTGCCTGGAGTGTACACTCGTACAATGAGCAGTTCTTC.

This clonotype was counted ten times or more. The chain employs TRBV20-1 and TRBJ2-3, with 9 bases fitting TRBD2. The ends lost 6 bases at V and 5 bases at J; junction bases unmatched: 12. This CDR3 spans 15 amino acids. CDR1 DFQATT and CDR2 SNEGSKA come from the germline V gene (reference sequence). The CDR3 sequence: CSANDLAGEGDTQYF. The CDR3 region has the DNA TGCAGTGCAAACGACTTAGCGGGGGAGGGAGATACGCAGTATTTT.

This clonotype was observed a handful of times. The V and J genes are TRBV28 and TRBJ2-1, with D possibly TRBD1 on 6 matching bases. From germline, CDR1 is MDHEN and CDR2 SYDVKM. V was cut by 2 bases and J by 8 bases, with 10 bases left in between. The CDR3 has 13 residues. The CDR3 bases are TGTGCCAGCAGTTTACCCAGGGGAGATGAGCAGTTCTTC. This encodes CASSLPRGDEQFF.

This clonotype was picked up a small number of times. The chain joins TRBV6-2 or TRBV6-3 to TRBJ1-5, with TRBD1 as a possible D gene (5 bases). The CDR3 is made up of 14 amino acids. CDR1 is MNHEY, CDR2 SVGEGT, per germline. Trimming pared 2 bases from V and 3 bases from J, leaving 8 bases between. The CDR3: CASSYGGINQPQHF. CDR3 nucleotides: TGTGCCAGCAGTTACGGGGGTATCAATCAGCCCCAGCATTTT.

The rearrangement uses TRBV12-3 or TRBV12-4 and TRBJ1-4; 7 positions match TRBD1. CDR3 length: 14 residues. V trimming: 6 bases; J trimming: 3 bases; junction bases outside the gene matches: 4. CDR3 sequence (DNA): TGTGCCAGCAGACGCGACAGGGCTAATGAAAAACTGTTTTTT. The encoded protein is CASRRDRANEKLFF.

This clonotype was seen many times. This chain joins TRBV27 and TRBJ2-1; D gene uncertain. Germline loops: CDR1 MNHEY, CDR2 SMNVEV (reference sequence). Trimming took 2 bases from V and 3 from J, leaving 8 bases between them. The CDR3 is 14 amino acids. CDR3 region: CASSLRTGYNEQFF. The CDR3 DNA is TGTGCCAGCAGTTTACGGACGGGCTACAATGAGCAGTTCTTC.

The genes are TRBV4-2 and TRBJ2-7, with D perhaps matching TRBD2 (5 bases). Deletions cut 1 base from V and 2 bases from J, with 12 bases between. Germline assignment: CDR1 LGHNA and CDR2 YNFKEQ. The CDR3 is 15 residues long. The CDR3 spells CASSQVVGSTYEQYF. The CDR3 nucleotides read TGTGCCAGCAGCCAAGTGGTAGGGAGCACCTACGAGCAGTACTTC.

V is TRBV19 and J is TRBJ1-1; 10 bases line up with TRBD1. The V and J ends lost 7 bases and 4 bases, in that order; junction bases with no gene match: 9. Germline-derived CDR1 and CDR2 are LNHDA and SQIVND (reference sequence). There are 15 residues in the CDR3. The CDR3 loop reads CASTLDRGTPTEAFF. CDR3 DNA sequence: TGTGCCAGTACCTTGGACAGGGGGACCCCCACTGAAGCTTTCTTT. Full variable domain (rest looked up from reference TRBV19 and TRBJ1-1): DGGITQSPKYLFRKEGQNVTLSCEQNLNHDAMYWYRQDPGQGLRLIYYSQIVNDFQKGDIAEGYSVSREKKESFPLTVTSAQKNPTAFYLCASTLDRGTPTEAFFGQGTRLTVV.

This clonotype was counted ten times or more. The CDR3 bases are TGTGCCAGCAGTTACACTAGCGGGGTATACAATGAGCAGTTCTTC. Translating gives CASSYTSGVYNEQFF. This rearrangement joins TRBV28 to TRBJ2-1; TRBD2 aligns across 10 bases. There are 15 residues in the CDR3. Germline CDR1 reads MDHEN; CDR2 reads SYDVKM. V was pared by 4 bases and J by 4 bases, with 4 bases of the junction left unmatched.

The chain couples TRBV24-1 to TRBJ1-2; D is uncertain. V lost 3 bases to trimming and J lost 2 bases, with 9 bases between them. The CDR3 runs 14 residues. Germline V gives CDR1 KGHDR, CDR2 SFDVKD. The CDR3 region is CATSDPGLNYGYTF. CDR3 nucleotide sequence: TGTGCCACCAGTGATCCCGGACTAAACTATGGCTACACCTTC.

The sample holds many counts of this clonotype. V is TRBV28 and J is TRBJ2-7; TRBD2 might be the D (5 bases). V was shortened by 5 bases and J by 0 bases, with 11 bases between the two germline ends. The germline V gene has CDR1 MDHEN and CDR2 SYDVKM. There are 14 residues in the CDR3. The CDR3 DNA reads as TGTGCCAGCAGTCCCGACTATACCTCCTACGAGCAGTACTTC. Its translation: CASSPDYTSYEQYF.